This TCR beta chain was found in a study of response to subunit inactivated influenza vaccine. The study's findings and limits: It was suggested by the authors that few new T cells are recruited by each seasonal influenza vaccination.

There are a few counts of this clonotype. Its antigen remains unidentified. A single record per CDR3 protein comes from TCRdb applying MiXCR to the RT-PCR reads. The sample holds fewer than 600,000 distinct CDR3 sequences, approximately 7.7% seen once. J was trimmed by 5 bases and V by 0 bases; bases with no gene match: 6. Germline V lookup: CDR1 LGHNA, CDR2 YNFKEQ. The CDR3 covers 16 residues. This chain connects TRBV4-2 to TRBJ2-5; 10 bases are a match to TRBD2. The source is a man aged 50 to 69 who received an inactivated influenza vaccine. This specimen consisted of PBMCs from blood, obtained around 25 months after vaccination. The CDR3 loop is CASSQDPSGGRETQYF. The CDR3, as DNA: TGTGCCAGCAGCCAAGACCCTAGCGGGGGAAGGGAGACCCAGTACTTC.